The 10 T cell receptor beta chains presented below share a single source sample, sequenced in a study of CD8+CD57+ T cells in acquired aplastic anemia. Genomic DNA was employed as the template in profiling TCR beta VDJ and CDR3. TCRdb re-derived calls from the reads in MiXCR, one entry per CDR3 protein. The data hold approximately 380,000 distinct CDR3 sequences, with about two thirds observed a single time. Sequenced material: sorted CD4+, CD8+, or CD8+CD57+ T cells (not recorded which) from PBMCs. These receptors originate from a human donor in good health, serving as a control.

This clonotype was observed a handful of times. J is TRBJ2-3 and V is TRBV24-1, with D tentatively TRBD1 (5 bases). CDR3 length: 14 residues. Germline CDR1 KGHDR, CDR2 SFDVKD. Between the trimmed V and J ends, which lost 4 bases and 1 base, there was a span of 8 bases. CDR3 DNA sequence: TGTGCCACCAGTGACCCCAGGGGCACAGATACGCAGTATTTT. Protein product: CATSDPRGTDTQYF.

Turning to this clonotype: Its ends do not fully match the called genes, so a read error is possible. The chain recombines TRBV19 with TRBJ1-1; D may be TRBD1 (5 bases). The germline V gene encodes CDR1 LNHDA and CDR2 SQIVND (reference sequence). The length of the CDR3 is 16 residues. CDR3 sequence: CASSITAGPANTEPFF. CDR3 in DNA: TGTGCCAGTAGTATCACCGCAGGGCCCGCGAACACTGAACCTTTCTTT. Variable domain in full (rest from reference TRBV19 and TRBJ1-1): DGGITQSPKYLFRKEGQNVTLSCEQNLNHDAMYWYRQDPGQGLRLIYYSQIVNDFQKGDIAEGYSVSREKKESFPLTVTSAQKNPTAFYLCASSITAGPANTEPFFGQGTRLTVV.

The chain combines TRBV20-1 with TRBJ1-3; D unclear. V shed 3 bases and J shed 6 bases, with 15 bases lying between them. Looked up from germline, CDR1 is DFQATT and CDR2 is SNEGSKA (reference sequence). The CDR3 totals 14 residues. Here the CDR3 DNA reads TGCAGTGCTAGCCCTACGAGCTCTAAAAACACCATATATTTT. Its protein product is CSASPTSSKNTIYF.

The chain links TRBV19 to TRBJ1-6; the D is unclear. From germline, CDR1 is LNHDA and CDR2 SQIVND (reference sequence). The CDR3 sequence is 14 residues long. With 2 bases removed from V and 7 bases from J, the gap between germline ends came to 9 bases. CDR3 nucleotide sequence: TGTGCCAGTAGTATACGGTTGACCAATTCACCCCTCCACTTT. Encoded protein: CASSIRLTNSPLHF.

The chain carries TRBV10-1 and TRBJ1-2; D gene unclear. Trimming took off 7 bases at V and 0 bases at J, with 9 bases between the two ends. CDR3 size: 13 residues. Germline V lookup: CDR1 WNHNN, CDR2 SYGVQD (reference sequence). The CDR3 DNA sequence: TGCGCCAGCACCCCCTCCCCTAACTATGGCTACACCTTC. This encodes CASTPSPNYGYTF.

As concerns this clonotype: The missing conserved phenylalanine or tryptophan at the end of this CDR3 makes a read error likely. The DNA is omitted, as the CDR3 cannot be located on it reliably, and the CDR3 follows TCRdb's listing. The gene calls are TRBV2 and TRBJ1-4. CDR1 is SNHLY and CDR2 is FYNNEI in the germline V gene. The length of the CDR3 is 14 amino acids, counting both ends. The CDR3 reads CAFQSLGTEAFLGQ.

A remark on this clonotype: A read error may produce the germline difference seen at one junction end. The chain joins TRBV7-9 to TRBJ1-5; TRBD1 agrees at 10 bases. In germline, CDR1 is SEHNR, CDR2 FQNEAQ (reference sequence). The CDR3 length is 14 residues. The CDR3 DNA follows: TGTGCCAGCAGCCGGGGACAGGGGCTCACTGAAGCGTACTTT. Its translation is CASSRGQGLTEAYF.

The gene calls are TRBV20-1 and TRBJ2-1, with D possibly being TRBD1 or TRBD2 (6 bases each). Germline V gives CDR1 DFQATT, CDR2 SNEGSKA (reference sequence). The CDR3 totals 13 residues. V lost 4 bases to trimming and J lost 6 bases, with 13 bases between them. CDR3 region: CSAKGWGANEQFF. The CDR3 nucleotides are TGCAGTGCTAAGGGGTGGGGGGCCAATGAGCAGTTCTTC.

For the CDR3, the DNA is TGCGCCTTACCGGGATCTTTCTCAGAGACCCAGTACTTC. Translated, it gives CALPGSFSETQYF. The chain carries TRBV20-1 and TRBJ2-5; maybe TRBD2 (5 bases). Germline-derived CDR1 and CDR2 are DFQATT and SNEGSKA (reference sequence). CDR3 size: 13 residues.

This sequence joins TRBV13 and TRBJ1-5; TRBD1 agrees at 7 bases. With V trimmed by 5 bases and J by 6 bases, 13 bases remained unmatched. The CDR3 sequence is 16 residues long. Germline V gene lookup returns CDR1 PRHDT and CDR2 FYEKMQ (reference sequence). The DNA for the CDR3 is TGTGCCAGCAGCCGAGCCCGCGGAGGGGGCATTCAGCCCCAGCATTTT. Translating it yields CASSRARGGGIQPQHF.